This T cell receptor beta chain was sequenced for a study of response to subunit inactivated influenza vaccine. TCRdb reanalysed the RT-PCR reads using MiXCR and keeps one entry per CDR3 protein. The sample records around 650,000 distinct CDR3 sequences, 15% to 17% being singletons. V lost 0 bases to trimming and J lost 8 bases, with 20 bases between them. Germline CDR1 is MNHEY and CDR2 is SVGEGT. This CDR3 contains 17 residues. This sequence joins TRBV6-2 or TRBV6-3 and TRBJ2-1; D tentatively reads TRBD1 or TRBD2 (5 bases each). The sequence came from a man in his fifties or sixties who received an inactivated influenza vaccine. Sequenced material: PBMCs from blood, taken about 12 days after vaccination. In DNA form, the CDR3 reads TGTGCCAGCAGTTACTCGAGGGTCCAGGGCGGGCGGTATGAGCAGTTCTTC. It is translated as CASSYSRVQGGRYEQFF.